This TCR beta chain was sequenced in a study of cytomegalovirus exposure and HLA in healthy donors. Overall study context: From about 200 million T cells, an earlier analysis saw under 140 million unique TCR beta sequences. Study-level results: Prior analysis indicated that the majority of TCR beta V segments exhibited productivity approximately 87% or approximately 30% of the time.

The PCR had 60 Vbeta and 13 Jbeta primers. In the study's own analysis: In a later analysis, around 87 million unique TCR beta chains included roughly 11 million shared by two or more donors. Produced via immunoSEQ multiplex PCR; TCRdb's table is partial and in-frame only. The V and J calls and the clone size are those of that table, but D and trimming were determined from the DNA. The sample has over 45,000 clones, around 83% seen once. A note on this clone: What it binds is not known. The same CDR3 arises from other DNA sequences in this sample as well.

Specimen: PBMCs. This receptor was obtained from a man aged 25 to 40 in good health and CMV-seronegative.

The CDR3 reads CASSLGSSYEQYF. DNA of the CDR3: TGTGCCAGCAGCTTGGGCAGCTCCTACGAGCAGTACTTC. The rearrangement uses TRBV5-6 and TRBJ2-7; D remains ambiguous. Per the germline V gene, CDR1 is SGHDT and CDR2 is YYEEEE. V dropped 0 bases and J dropped 0 bases, with 4 bases sitting between them. CDR3 length: 13 amino acids.